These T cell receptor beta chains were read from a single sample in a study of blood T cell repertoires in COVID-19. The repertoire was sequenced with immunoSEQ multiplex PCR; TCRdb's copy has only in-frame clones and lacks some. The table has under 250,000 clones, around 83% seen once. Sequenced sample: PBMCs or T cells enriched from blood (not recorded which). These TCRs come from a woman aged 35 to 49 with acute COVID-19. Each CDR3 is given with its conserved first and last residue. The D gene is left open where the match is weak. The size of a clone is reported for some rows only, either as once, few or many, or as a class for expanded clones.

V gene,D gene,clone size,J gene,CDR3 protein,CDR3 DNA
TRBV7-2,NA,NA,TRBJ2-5,CASSAHRGQETQYF,TGTGCCAGCAGCGCGCACCGGGGCCAAGAGACCCAGTACTTC
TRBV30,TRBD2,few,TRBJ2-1,CAWSTGTSGSYEQFF,TGTGCCTGGAGTACCGGGACTAGCGGGTCATATGAGCAGTTCTTC
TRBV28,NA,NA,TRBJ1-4,CASRPEAGYVEKLFF,TGTGCCAGCAGACCCGAAGCAGGGTACGTCGAGAAACTGTTTTTT
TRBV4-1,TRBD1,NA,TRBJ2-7,CASSQDQGRGGLYEQYF,TGCGCCAGCAGCCAAGATCAAGGTAGAGGGGGCCTCTACGAGCAGTACTTC
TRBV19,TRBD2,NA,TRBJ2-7,CASSFTSGSYEQYF,TGTGCCAGTAGTTTTACTAGCGGGAGCTACGAGCAGTACTTC
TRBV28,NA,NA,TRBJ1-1,CASSLFGAGKVENTEAFF,TGTGCCAGCAGTTTATTTGGGGCAGGTAAGGTGGAGAACACTGAAGCTTTCTTT
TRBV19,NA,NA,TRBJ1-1,CASSSDGEAFF,TGTGCCAGTAGCTCAGACGGGGAAGCTTTCTTT
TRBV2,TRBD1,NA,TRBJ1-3,CASSAEGARGNTIYF,TGTGCCAGCAGTGCAGAGGGGGCTCGGGGAAACACCATATATTTT
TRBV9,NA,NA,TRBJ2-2,CASSSREKELFF,TGTGCCAGCAGCTCCCGGGAGAAGGAGCTGTTTTTT
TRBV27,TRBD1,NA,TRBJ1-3,CASSPWTGGSGNTIYF,TGTGCCAGCAGTCCCTGGACAGGGGGCTCTGGAAACACCATATATTTT
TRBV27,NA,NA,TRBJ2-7,CASSEGLSYEQYF,TGTGCCAGCAGTGAGGGTCTTTCCTACGAGCAGTACTTC
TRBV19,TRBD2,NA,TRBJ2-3,CASSPRTSGSGDTQYF,TGTGCCAGTAGTCCTCGGACTAGCGGGAGCGGAGATACGCAGTATTTT
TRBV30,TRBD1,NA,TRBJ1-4,CAWRGGQVSPKLFF,TGTGCCTGGAGGGGCGGACAGGTTTCACCCAAACTGTTTTTT
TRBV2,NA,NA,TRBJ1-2,CASSEAKHYGYTF,TGTGCCAGCAGTGAAGCGAAGCACTATGGCTACACCTTC
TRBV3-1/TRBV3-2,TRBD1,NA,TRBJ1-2,CASSQGGQIYGYTF,TGTGCCAGCAGCCAAGGGGGACAGATTTATGGCTACACCTTC
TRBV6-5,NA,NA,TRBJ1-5,CASSYDTNQPQHF,TGTGCCAGCAGTTACGACACAAATCAGCCCCAGCATTTT
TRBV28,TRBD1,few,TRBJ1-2,CASSSGQPYGYTF,TGTGCCAGCAGTTCGGGACAGCCTTATGGCTACACCTTC
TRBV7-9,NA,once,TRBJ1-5,CASSLPYQPQHF,TGTGCCAGCAGCTTACCCTATCAGCCCCAGCATTTT
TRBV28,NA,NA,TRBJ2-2,CASSVPRGSGELFF,TGTGCCAGCAGTGTGCCCAGGGGATCCGGGGAGCTGTTTTTT
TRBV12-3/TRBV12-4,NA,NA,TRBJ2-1,CASSFSRYNEQFF,TGTGCCAGCAGTTTCTCTAGGTACAATGAGCAGTTCTTC
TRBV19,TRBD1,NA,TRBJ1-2,CASSLQGHYGYTF,TGTGCCAGTAGCCTACAGGGGCACTATGGCTACACCTTC
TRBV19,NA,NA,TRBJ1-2,CASSIGRAGGYTF,TGTGCCAGTAGTATCGGCAGGGCCGGGGGCTACACCTTC
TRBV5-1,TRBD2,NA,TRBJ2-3,CASSSLAGGTTDTQYF,TGCGCCAGCAGTTCGCTAGCGGGGGGGACCACAGATACGCAGTATTTT
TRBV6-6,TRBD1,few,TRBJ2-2,CASSLFRTGSGWALTGELFF,TGTGCCAGCAGCTTATTTAGGACAGGGAGTGGATGGGCCTTAACCGGGGAGCTGTTTTTT
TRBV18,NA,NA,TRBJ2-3,CASSPFNGEDTQYF,TGTGCCAGCTCACCATTTAACGGGGAAGATACGCAGTATTTT
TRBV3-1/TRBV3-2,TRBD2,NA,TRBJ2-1,CASRTTSGTHEQFF,TGTGCCAGCAGAACGACTAGCGGGACCCATGAGCAGTTCTTC
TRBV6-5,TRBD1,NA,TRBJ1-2,CASSPGTGTYGYTF,TGTGCCAGCAGCCCCGGGACAGGGACCTATGGCTACACCTTC
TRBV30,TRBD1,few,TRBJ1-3,CAWSYPGGSGNTIYF,TGTGCCTGGAGTTACCCAGGGGGCTCTGGAAACACCATATATTTT
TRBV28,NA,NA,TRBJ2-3,CASRQDTDNADTQYF,TGTGCCAGCCGTCAGGACACGGATAACGCAGATACGCAGTATTTT
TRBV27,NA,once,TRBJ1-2,CASSFGQSYGYTF,TGTGCCAGCAGTTTTGGGCAGTCCTATGGCTACACCTTC
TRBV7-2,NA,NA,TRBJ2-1,CASSWNSYNEQFF,TGTGCCAGCAGCTGGAACAGCTACAATGAGCAGTTCTTC
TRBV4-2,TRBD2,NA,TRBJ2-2,CASSPGTSGGSNTGELFF,TGTGCCAGCAGCCCCGGGACTAGCGGGGGCTCGAACACCGGGGAGCTGTTTTTT
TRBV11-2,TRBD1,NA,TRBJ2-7,CASSSRDRVYEQYF,TGTGCCAGCAGCTCCCGGGACAGGGTCTACGAGCAGTACTTC
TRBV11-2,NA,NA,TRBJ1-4,CASSPRAGVRIHEKLFF,TGTGCCAGCAGCCCCCGCGCGGGGGTGAGGATTCATGAAAAACTGTTTTTT
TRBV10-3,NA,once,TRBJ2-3,CAISEVGGLGGTDTQYF,TGTGCCATCAGTGAGGTCGGGGGATTAGGGGGCACAGATACGCAGTATTTT
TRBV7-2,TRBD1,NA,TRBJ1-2,CASSLLPGQNYGYTF,TGTGCCAGCAGCCTACTCCCGGGACAGAACTATGGCTACACCTTC
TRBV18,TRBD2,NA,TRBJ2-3,CASSPPGGSTDTQYF,TGTGCCAGCTCACCACCGGGCGGGAGTACAGATACGCAGTATTTT
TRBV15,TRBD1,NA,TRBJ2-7,CATSLDRGQPYEQYF,TGTGCCACCAGCCTGGACAGGGGGCAGCCATACGAGCAGTACTTC
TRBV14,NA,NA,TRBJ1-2,CASSQFTANYGYTF,TGTGCCAGCAGCCAATTTACAGCTAACTATGGCTACACCTTC
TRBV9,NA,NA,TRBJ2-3,CASSVRGGGIYTDTQYF,TGTGCCAGCAGCGTAAGGGGCGGCGGTATATACACAGATACGCAGTATTTT
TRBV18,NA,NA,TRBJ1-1,CASSPPGTPRGAFF,TGTGCCAGCTCACCCCCGGGGACTCCCCGGGGAGCTTTCTTT
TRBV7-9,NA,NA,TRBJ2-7,CASSSPGQVSEQYF,TGTGCCAGCAGCTCACCGGGACAAGTCAGCGAGCAGTACTTC
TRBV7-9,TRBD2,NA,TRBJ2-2,CAGGEGQLHTGELFF,TGTGCCGGCGGGGAGGGGCAGCTCCACACCGGGGAGCTGTTTTTT